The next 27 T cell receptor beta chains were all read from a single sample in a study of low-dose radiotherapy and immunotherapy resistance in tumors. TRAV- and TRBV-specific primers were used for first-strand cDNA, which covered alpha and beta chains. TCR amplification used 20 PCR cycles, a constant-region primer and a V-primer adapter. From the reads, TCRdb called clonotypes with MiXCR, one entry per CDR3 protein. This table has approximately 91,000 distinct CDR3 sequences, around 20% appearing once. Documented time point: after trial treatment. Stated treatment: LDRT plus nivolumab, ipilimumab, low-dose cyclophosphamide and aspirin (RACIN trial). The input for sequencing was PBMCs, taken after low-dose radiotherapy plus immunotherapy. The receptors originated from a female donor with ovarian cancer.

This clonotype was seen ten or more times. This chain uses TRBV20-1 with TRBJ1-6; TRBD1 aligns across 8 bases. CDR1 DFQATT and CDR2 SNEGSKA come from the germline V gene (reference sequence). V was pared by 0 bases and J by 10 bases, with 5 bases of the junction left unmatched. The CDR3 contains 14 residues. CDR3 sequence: CSARDGQGGSPLHF. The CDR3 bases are TGCAGTGCTAGAGACGGACAGGGAGGCTCACCCCTCCACTTT.

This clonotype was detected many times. The CDR3 spells CSARQGAAYEQYF. CDR3 coding DNA: TGCAGTGCTAGGCAGGGGGCTGCCTACGAGCAGTACTTC. The chain employs TRBV20-1 and TRBJ2-7; 8 bases agree with TRBD1. Trimming removed 3 bases from V and 2 bases from J; junction bases left unmatched: 3. The germline V gene has CDR1 DFQATT and CDR2 SNEGSKA (reference sequence). There are 13 residues in the CDR3.

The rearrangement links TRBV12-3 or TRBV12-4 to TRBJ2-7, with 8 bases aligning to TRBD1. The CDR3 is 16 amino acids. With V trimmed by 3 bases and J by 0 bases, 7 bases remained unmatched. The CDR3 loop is CASSLPGQGLSYEQYF. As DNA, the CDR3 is TGTGCCAGCAGTTTGCCAGGACAGGGTCTCTCCTACGAGCAGTACTTC.

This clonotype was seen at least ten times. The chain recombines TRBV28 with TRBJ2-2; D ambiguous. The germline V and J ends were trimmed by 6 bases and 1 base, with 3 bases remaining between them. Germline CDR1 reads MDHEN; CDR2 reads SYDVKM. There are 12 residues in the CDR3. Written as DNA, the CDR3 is TGTGCCAGCAGCAAGAACACCGGGGAGCTGTTTTTT. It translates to CASSKNTGELFF.

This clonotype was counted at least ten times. The CDR3 loop reads CASSLGRDMNTEAFF. Written as DNA, the CDR3 is TGTGCCAGCAGCTTAGGGAGAGACATGAACACTGAAGCTTTCTTT. The chain is built from TRBV7-8 and TRBJ1-1; D is unclear. Trimming shortened V by 1 base and J by 0 bases, and 9 bases separated the two germline ends. Germline V gene lookup returns CDR1 SGHVS and CDR2 FQNEAQ. This CDR3 comprises 15 residues.

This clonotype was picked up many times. Here the CDR3 DNA reads TGTGCCAGCAGCTTGGTGAGACAGGGGTTGGTTGGCTACACCTTC. It translates to CASSLVRQGLVGYTF. The chain is built from TRBV5-4 and TRBJ1-2; 8 nucleotides align to TRBD1. The length of the CDR3 is 15 residues. The germline CDR1 and CDR2 sequences are SGHNT and YYREEE (reference sequence). The V and J ends lost 0 bases and 7 bases, in that order; junction bases with no gene match: 8.

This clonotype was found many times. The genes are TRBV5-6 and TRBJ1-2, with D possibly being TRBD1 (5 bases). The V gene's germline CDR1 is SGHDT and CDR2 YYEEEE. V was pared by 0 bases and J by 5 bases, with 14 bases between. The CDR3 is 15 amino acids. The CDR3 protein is CASSLDWRGDYGYTF. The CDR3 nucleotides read TGTGCCAGCAGCTTGGACTGGAGGGGAGATTATGGCTACACCTTC.

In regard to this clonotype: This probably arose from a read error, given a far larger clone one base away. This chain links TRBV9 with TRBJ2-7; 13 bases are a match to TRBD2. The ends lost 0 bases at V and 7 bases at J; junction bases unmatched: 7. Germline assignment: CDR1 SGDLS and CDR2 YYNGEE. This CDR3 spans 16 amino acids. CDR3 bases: TGTGCCAGCAGCGTAGTGGGACTAGCGGGAATCAATGAGCAGTACTTC. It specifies CASSVVGLAGINEQYF. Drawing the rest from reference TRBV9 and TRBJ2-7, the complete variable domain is DSGVTQTPKHLITATGQRVTLRCSPRSGDLSVYWYQQSLDQGLQFLIQYYNGEERAKGNILERFSAQQFPDLHSELNLSSLELGDSALYFCASSVVGLAGINEQYFGPGTRLTVT.

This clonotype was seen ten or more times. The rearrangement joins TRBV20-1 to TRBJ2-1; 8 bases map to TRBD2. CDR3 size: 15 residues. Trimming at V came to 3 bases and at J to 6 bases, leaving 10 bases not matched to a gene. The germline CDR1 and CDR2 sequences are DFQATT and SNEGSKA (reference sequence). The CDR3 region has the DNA TGCAGTGCTAGCAAGCGGGAGCCCCTCCCCAATGAGCAGTTCTTC. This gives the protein CSASKREPLPNEQFF.

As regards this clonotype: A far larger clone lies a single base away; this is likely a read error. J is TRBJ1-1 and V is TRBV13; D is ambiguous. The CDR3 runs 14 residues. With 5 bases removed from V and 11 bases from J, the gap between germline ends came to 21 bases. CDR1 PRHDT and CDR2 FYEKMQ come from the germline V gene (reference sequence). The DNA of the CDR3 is TGTGCCAGCAGCGTAGACTTGACAAGCGGAAAGGCTTTCTTT. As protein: CASSVDLTSGKAFF.

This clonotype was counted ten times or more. CDR3 sequence reads: CASSPREGTQYF. CDR3 sequence (DNA): TGTGCCAGCAGCCCCCGGGAGGGTACCCAGTACTTC. The rearrangement joins TRBV7-9 to TRBJ2-5; 8 bases are a match to TRBD2. V shed 5 bases, J shed 8 bases, and the junction held 4 bases outside the gene matches. The CDR3 runs to 12 residues. Germline loops: CDR1 SEHNR, CDR2 FQNEAQ (reference sequence).

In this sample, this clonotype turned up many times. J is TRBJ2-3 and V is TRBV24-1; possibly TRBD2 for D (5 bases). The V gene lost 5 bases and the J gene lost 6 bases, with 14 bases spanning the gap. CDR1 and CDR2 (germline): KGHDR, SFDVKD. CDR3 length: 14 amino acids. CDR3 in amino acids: CATSGLGSGDTQYF. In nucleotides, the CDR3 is TGTGCCACCAGTGGCCTGGGGAGTGGTGATACGCAGTATTTT.

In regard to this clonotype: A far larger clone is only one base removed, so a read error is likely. CDR3 nucleotide sequence: TGTGCCAGCAGTCCTACGATCCAGGGGGACAACTCACCCCTCCACTTT. It codes for CASSPTIQGDNSPLHF. The rearrangement links TRBV6-1 to TRBJ1-6; 7 bases line up with TRBD1. This CDR3 comprises 16 residues. J gave up 10 bases and V 5 bases, and 14 bases lay outside the gene matches. The germline V gene encodes CDR1 MNHNS and CDR2 SASEGT.

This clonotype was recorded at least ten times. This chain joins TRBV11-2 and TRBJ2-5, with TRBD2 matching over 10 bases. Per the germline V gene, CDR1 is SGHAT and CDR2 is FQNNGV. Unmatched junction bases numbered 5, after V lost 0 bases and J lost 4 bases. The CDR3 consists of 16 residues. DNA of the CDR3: TGTGCCAGCAGCTTAGAACCGGGACTAGCGTTAGAGACCCAGTACTTC. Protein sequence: CASSLEPGLALETQYF.

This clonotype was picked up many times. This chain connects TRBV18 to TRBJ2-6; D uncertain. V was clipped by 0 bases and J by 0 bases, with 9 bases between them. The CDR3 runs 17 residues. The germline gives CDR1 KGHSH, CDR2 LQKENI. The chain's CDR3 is CASSPPLAFSGANVLTF. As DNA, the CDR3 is TGTGCCAGCTCACCACCGCTGGCTTTCTCTGGGGCCAACGTCCTGACTTTC.

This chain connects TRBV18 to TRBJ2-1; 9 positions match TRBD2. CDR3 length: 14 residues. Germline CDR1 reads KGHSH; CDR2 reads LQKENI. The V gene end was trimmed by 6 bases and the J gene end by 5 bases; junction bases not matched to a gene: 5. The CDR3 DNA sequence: TGTGCCAGCTCTCGCGGGGGGGCCAACAATGAGCAGTTCTTC. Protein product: CASSRGGANNEQFF.

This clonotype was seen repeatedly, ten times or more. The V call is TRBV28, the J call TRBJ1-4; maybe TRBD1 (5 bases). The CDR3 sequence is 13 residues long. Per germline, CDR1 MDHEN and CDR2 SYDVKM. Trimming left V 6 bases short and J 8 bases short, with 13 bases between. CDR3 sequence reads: CASRGTNREKLFF. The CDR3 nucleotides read TGTGCCAGCAGGGGGACGAACCGCGAAAAACTGTTTTTT.

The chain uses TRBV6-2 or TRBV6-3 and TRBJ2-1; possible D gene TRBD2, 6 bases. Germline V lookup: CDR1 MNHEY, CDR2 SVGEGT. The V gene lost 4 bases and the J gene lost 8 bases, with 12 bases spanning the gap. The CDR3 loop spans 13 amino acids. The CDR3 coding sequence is TGTGCCAGCAGTTCTCTGGGGGGAGATGAGCAGTTCTTC. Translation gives CASSSLGGDEQFF.

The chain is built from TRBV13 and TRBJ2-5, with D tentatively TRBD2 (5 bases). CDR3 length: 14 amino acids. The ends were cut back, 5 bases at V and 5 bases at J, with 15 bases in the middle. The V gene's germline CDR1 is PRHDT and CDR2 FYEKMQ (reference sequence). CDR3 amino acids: CASSPMRARETQYF. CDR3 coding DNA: TGTGCCAGCAGCCCCATGCGGGCCAGGGAGACCCAGTACTTC.

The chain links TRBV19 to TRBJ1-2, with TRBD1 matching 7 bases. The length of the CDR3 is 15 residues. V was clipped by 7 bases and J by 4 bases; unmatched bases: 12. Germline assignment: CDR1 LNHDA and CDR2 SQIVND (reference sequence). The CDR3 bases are TGTGCCAGTACCATAGGAGGGGGCGAGGGCTATGGCTACACCTTC. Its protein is CASTIGGGEGYGYTF.

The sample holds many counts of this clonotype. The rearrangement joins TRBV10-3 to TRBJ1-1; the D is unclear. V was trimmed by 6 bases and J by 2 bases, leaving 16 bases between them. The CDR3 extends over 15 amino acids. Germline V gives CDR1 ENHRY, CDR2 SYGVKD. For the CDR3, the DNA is TGTGCCATCAGGGCAGGAAGAGGCGAAAACACTGAAGCTTTCTTT. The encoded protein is CAIRAGRGENTEAFF.

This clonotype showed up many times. The CDR3 spells CASRRTSGGSYNEQFF. CDR3 bases: TGTGCCAGCAGGCGGACTAGCGGGGGCTCCTACAATGAGCAGTTCTTC. The V and J genes are TRBV12-3 or TRBV12-4 and TRBJ2-1; 13 nucleotides line up with TRBD2. V lost 6 bases and J lost 0; bases outside the gene matches: 2. The CDR3 contains 16 residues.

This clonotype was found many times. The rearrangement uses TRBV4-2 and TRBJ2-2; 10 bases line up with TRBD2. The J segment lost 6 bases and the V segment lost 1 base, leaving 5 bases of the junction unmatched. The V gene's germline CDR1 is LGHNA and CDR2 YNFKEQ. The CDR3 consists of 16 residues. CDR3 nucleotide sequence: TGTGCCAGCAGCCAAGTGGGCCTAGCGGGAGCCGGGGAGCTGTTTTTT. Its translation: CASSQVGLAGAGELFF.

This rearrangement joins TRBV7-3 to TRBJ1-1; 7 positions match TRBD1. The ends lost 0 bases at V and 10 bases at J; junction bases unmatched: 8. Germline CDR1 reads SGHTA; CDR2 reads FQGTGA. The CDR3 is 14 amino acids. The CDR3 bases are TGTGCCAGCAGCTTAACCGGGCAGGGGGTCGCAGCTTTCTTT. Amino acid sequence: CASSLTGQGVAAFF.

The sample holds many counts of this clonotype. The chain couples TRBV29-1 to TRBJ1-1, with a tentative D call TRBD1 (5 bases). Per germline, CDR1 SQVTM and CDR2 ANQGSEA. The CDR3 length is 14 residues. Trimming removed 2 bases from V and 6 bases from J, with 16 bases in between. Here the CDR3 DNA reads TGCAGCGTTGAACGTTCAGCTCTGGGGGCTGAAGCTTTCTTT. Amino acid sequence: CSVERSALGAEAFF.

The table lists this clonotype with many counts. CDR3 residues: CASSLDRQTQATNEKLFF. Written as DNA, the CDR3 is TGTGCCAGCAGCTTAGACCGACAGACCCAAGCAACTAATGAAAAACTGTTTTTT. This rearrangement joins TRBV7-2 to TRBJ1-4; the D gene is possibly TRBD1 (5 bases). V was shortened by 1 base and J by 0 bases, with 15 bases between the two germline ends. The CDR3 extends over 18 amino acids. CDR1 and CDR2 (germline): SGHTA, FQGNSA. The full variable domain, with the rest looked up from reference TRBV7-2 and TRBJ1-4, is GAGVSQSPSNKVTEKGKDVELRCDPISGHTALYWYRQSLGQGLEFLIYFQGNSAPDKSGLPSDRFSAERTGGSVSTLTIQRTQQEDSAVYLCASSLDRQTQATNEKLFFGSGTQLSVL.

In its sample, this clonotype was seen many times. CDR3 region: CSVRQGAYEQYF. The DNA of the CDR3 is TGCAGCGTTAGGCAGGGGGCCTACGAGCAGTACTTC. This chain joins TRBV20-1 and TRBJ2-7; 7 bases fit TRBD1. Per germline, CDR1 DFQATT and CDR2 SNEGSKA (reference sequence). The CDR3 runs to 12 residues.